One sample yielded the 3 T cell receptor beta chains listed below, sequenced in a study. TCRdb re-called the RT-PCR reads through MiXCR, storing one row per CDR3 protein. This sample has about 700,000 distinct CDR3 sequences, with 13% to 15% found just once. Sample: memory CD4+ T cells from blood. Receptors were obtained from a female donor in good health, serving as a healthy control.

A few counts support this clonotype. This CDR3 reads CASSPNLIEQFF. CDR3 sequence (DNA): TGTGCCAGCAGCCCTAACTTGATTGAGCAGTTCTTC. V usage is TRBV3-1 and J usage is TRBJ2-1; D unresolved. Trimming removed 4 bases from V and 9 bases from J, with 10 bases in between. Germline V CDR1 and CDR2: LGHDT, YNNKEL (reference sequence). The CDR3 covers 12 residues.

This clonotype has ten or more counts. V gene TRBV4-2 combines with J gene TRBJ1-2; D is possibly TRBD1 (6 bases). Germline CDR1 LGHNA, CDR2 YNFKEQ. The CDR3 totals 14 residues. Trimming cost V 0 bases and J 9 bases, with 14 bases left between them. CDR3: CASSQDQDRPSYTF. CDR3 DNA sequence: TGTGCCAGCAGCCAAGATCAAGACAGGCCTAGCTACACCTTC.

The chain joins TRBV7-9 to TRBJ1-2; D gene ambiguous. There are 15 residues in the CDR3. The germline CDR1 and CDR2 sequences are SEHNR and FQNEAQ (reference sequence). V lost 1 base and J 4 bases, leaving 13 bases between the germline ends. The CDR3 region is CASSLDDVSGYGYTF. CDR3 nucleotide sequence: TGTGCCAGCAGCTTAGATGATGTCAGCGGCTATGGCTACACCTTC.